The clone carrying this T cell receptor (beta chain) was seen only a few times. Here immunoSEQ multiplex PCR was the method, and the copy in TCRdb shows in-frame clones only, minus some. This table has 150,000 to 200,000 clones, about 90% appearing once. The source of the sample is a study of control samples from healthy donors and cancer patients. This TCR derives from a man aged 25-45 years in good health. Sequenced material: blood.

The CDR3 protein is CASNDHPDGPQHF. In DNA form, the CDR3 reads TGTGCCAGCAACGACCACCCGGATGGGCCCCAGCATTTT. V gene TRBV25-1 combines with J gene TRBJ1-5; D is ambiguous. This CDR3 spans 13 amino acids. V was clipped by 7 bases and J by 9 bases, with 16 bases between them. Per the germline V gene, CDR1 is MGHDK and CDR2 is SYGVNS.